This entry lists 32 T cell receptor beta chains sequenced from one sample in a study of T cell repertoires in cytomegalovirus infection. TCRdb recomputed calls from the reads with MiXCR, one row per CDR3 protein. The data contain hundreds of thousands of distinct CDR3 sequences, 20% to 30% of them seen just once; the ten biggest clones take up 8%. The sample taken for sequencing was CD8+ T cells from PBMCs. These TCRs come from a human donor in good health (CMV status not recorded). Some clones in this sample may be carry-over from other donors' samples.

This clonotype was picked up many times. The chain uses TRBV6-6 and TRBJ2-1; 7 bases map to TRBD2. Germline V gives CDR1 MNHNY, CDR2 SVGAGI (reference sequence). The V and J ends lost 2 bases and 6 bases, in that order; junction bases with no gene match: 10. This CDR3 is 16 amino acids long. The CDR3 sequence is CASSYPSGGAFNEQFF. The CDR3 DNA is TGTGCCAGCAGTTACCCATCGGGAGGAGCTTTCAATGAGCAGTTCTTC.

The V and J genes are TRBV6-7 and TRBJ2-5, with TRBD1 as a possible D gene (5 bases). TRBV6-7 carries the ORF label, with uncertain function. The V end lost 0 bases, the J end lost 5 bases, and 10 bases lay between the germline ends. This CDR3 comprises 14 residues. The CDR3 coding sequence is TGTGCCAGCAGTTACTCGAGGCAGGGCGAGACCCAGTACTTC. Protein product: CASSYSRQGETQYF.

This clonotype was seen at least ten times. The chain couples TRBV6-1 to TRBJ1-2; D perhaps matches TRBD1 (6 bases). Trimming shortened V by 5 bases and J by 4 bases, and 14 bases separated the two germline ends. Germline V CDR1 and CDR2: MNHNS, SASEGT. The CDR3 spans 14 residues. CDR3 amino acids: CASSSKTGSYGYTF. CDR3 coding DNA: TGTGCCAGCAGTTCTAAGACAGGCTCCTATGGCTACACCTTC.

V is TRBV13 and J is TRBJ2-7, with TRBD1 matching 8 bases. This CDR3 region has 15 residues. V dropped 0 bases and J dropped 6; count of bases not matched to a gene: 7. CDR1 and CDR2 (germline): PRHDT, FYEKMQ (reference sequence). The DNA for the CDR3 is TGTGCCAGCAGCTTAGGCCGCAGGGGGCCGAGCGAGCAGTACGTC. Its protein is CASSLGRRGPSEQYV.

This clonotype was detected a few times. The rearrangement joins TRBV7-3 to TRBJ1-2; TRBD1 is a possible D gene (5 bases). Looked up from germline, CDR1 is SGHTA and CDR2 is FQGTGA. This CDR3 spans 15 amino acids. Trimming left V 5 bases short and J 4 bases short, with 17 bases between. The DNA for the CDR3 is TGTGCCAGCAGCCATGCGGGACTCTCCTGCTATGGCTACACCTTC. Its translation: CASSHAGLSCYGYTF.

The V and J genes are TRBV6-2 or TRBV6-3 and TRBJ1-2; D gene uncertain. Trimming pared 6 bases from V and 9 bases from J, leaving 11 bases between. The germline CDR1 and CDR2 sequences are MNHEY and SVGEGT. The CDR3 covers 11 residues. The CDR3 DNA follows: TGTGCCAGCAGCCTTAAGCGAAGCTACACCTTC. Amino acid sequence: CASSLKRSYTF.

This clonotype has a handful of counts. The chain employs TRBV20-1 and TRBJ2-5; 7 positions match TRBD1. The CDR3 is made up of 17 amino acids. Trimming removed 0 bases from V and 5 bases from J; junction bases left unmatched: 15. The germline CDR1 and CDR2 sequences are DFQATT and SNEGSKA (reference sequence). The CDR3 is CSARDADRKDHWETQYF. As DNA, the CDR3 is TGCAGTGCTAGAGACGCGGACAGGAAGGATCATTGGGAGACCCAGTACTTC.

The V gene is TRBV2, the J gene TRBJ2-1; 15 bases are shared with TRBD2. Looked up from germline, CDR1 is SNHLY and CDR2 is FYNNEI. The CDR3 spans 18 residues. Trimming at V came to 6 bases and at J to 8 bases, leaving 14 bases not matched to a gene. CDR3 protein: CASSEGLAGGPGGDEQFF. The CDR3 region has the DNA TGTGCCAGCAGCGAGGGACTAGCGGGGGGCCCGGGGGGCGATGAGCAGTTCTTC.

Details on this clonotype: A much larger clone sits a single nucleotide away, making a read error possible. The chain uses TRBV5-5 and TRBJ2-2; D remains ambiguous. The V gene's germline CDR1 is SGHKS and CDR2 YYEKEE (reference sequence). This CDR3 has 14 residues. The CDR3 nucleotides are TGTACCAGCAGCTTGACACCGAACACCGGGGAGCTGTTTTTT. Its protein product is CTSSLTPNTGELFF.

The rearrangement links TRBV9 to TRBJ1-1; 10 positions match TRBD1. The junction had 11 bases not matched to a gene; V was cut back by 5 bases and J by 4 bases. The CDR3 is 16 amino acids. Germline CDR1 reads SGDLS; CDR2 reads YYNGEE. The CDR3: CASSRGQGGFGTEAFF. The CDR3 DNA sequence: TGTGCCAGCAGTCGAGGACAGGGGGGGTTTGGCACTGAAGCTTTCTTT.

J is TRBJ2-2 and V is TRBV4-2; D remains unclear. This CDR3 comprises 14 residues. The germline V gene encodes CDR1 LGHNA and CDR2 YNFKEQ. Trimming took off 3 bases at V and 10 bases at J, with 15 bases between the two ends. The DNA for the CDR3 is TGTGCCAGCAGCCACGTGGGCGCCCACGAGGAGCTGTTTTTT. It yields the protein CASSHVGAHEELFF.

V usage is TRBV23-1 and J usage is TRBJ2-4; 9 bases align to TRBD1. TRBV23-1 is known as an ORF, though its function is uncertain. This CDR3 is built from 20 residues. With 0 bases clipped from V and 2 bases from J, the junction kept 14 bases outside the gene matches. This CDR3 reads CASSQSGPPYRGPTKNIQYF. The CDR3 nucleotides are TGCGCCAGCAGTCAATCAGGGCCTCCCTACAGGGGGCCGACCAAAAACATTCAGTACTTC.

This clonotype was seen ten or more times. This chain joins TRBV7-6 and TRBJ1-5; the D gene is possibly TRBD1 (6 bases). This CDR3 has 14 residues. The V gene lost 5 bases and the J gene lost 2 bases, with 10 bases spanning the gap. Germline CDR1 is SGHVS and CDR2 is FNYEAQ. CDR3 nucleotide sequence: TGTGCCAGCAGCCCGACAGGAGGCAATCAGCCCCAGCATTTT. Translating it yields CASSPTGGNQPQHF.

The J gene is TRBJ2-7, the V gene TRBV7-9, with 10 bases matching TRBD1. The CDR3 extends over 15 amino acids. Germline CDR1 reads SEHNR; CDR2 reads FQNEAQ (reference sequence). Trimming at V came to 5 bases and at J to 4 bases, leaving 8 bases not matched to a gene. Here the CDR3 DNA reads TGTGCCAGCAGCGCGACAGGGGGCGCGGAATACGAGCAGTACTTC. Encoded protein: CASSATGGAEYEQYF.

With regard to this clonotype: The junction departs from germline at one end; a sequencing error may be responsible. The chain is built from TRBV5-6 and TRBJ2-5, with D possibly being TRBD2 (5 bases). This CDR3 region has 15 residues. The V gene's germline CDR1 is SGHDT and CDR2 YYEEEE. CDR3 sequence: CASSIPWTLEETQHF. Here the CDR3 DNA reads TGTGCCAGCAGCATACCCTGGACTCTAGAAGAGACCCAGCACTTC.

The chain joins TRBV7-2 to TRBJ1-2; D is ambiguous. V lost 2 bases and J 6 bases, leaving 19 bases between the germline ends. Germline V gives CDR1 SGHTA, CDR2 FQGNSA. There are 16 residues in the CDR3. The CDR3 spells CASSLYRTDSADGYTF. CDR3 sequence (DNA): TGTGCCAGCAGCTTATACCGGACGGACTCAGCCGATGGCTACACCTTC.

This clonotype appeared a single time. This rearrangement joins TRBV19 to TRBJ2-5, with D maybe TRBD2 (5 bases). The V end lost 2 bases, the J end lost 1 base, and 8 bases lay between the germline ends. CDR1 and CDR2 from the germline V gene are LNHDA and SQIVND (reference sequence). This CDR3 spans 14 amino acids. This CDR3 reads CASSIRRVQETQYF. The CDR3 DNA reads TGTGCCAGTAGTATACGGCGGGTCCAAGAGACCCAGTACTTC.

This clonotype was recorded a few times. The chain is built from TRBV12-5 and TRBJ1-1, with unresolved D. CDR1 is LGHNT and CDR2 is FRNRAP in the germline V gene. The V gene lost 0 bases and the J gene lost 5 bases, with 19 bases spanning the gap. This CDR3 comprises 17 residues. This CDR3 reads CASGLVATTAVGTEAFF. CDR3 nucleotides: TGTGCTAGTGGTTTGGTAGCGACGACTGCCGTAGGGACTGAAGCTTTCTTT. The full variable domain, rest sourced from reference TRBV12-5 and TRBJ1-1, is DARVTQTPRHKVTEMGQEVTMRCQPILGHNTVFWYRQTMMQGLELLAYFRNRAPLDDSGMPKDRFSAEMPDATLATLKIQPSEPRDSAVYFCASGLVATTAVGTEAFFGQGTRLTVV.

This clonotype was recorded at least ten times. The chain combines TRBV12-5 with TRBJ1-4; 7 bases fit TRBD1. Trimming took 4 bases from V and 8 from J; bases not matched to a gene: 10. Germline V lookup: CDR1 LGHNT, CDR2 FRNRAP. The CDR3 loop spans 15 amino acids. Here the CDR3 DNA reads TGTGCTAGTGGTTGGGGCGGACAGGATGAAGAAAAACTGTTTTTT. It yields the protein CASGWGGQDEEKLFF.

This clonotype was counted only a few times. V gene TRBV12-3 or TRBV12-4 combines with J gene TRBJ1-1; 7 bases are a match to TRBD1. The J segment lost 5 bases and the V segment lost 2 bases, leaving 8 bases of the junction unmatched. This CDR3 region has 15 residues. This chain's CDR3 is CASSLSRQGGTEAFF. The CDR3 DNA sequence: TGTGCCAGCAGTTTAAGTCGACAGGGCGGGACTGAAGCTTTCTTT.

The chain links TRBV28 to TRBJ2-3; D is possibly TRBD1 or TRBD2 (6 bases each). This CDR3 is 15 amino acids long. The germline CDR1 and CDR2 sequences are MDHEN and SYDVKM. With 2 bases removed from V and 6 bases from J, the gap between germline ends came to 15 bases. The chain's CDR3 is CASSLGSGAGDTQYF. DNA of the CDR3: TGTGCCAGCAGTTTAGGTTCGGGGGCGGGGGATACGCAGTATTTT.

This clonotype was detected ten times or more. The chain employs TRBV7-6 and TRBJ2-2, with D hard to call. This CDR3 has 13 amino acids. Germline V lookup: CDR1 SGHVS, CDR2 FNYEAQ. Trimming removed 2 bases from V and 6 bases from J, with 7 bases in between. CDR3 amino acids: CASSLIQPGELFF. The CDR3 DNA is TGTGCCAGCAGCTTAATCCAGCCCGGGGAGCTGTTTTTT.

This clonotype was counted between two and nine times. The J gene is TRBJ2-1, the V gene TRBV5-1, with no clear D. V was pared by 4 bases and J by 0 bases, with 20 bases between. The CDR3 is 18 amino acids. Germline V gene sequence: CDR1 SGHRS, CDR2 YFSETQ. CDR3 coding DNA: TGCGCCAGCAGCCTCCCTAAAGATGGTCAAAGCTCCTACAATGAGCAGTTCTTC. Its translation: CASSLPKDGQSSYNEQFF.

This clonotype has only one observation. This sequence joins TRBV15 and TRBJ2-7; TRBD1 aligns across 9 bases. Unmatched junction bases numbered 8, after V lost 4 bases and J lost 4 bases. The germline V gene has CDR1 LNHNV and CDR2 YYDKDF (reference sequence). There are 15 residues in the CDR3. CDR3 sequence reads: CATSTAPGQGYEQYF. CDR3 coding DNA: TGTGCCACCAGCACCGCTCCGGGACAGGGTTACGAGCAGTACTTC.

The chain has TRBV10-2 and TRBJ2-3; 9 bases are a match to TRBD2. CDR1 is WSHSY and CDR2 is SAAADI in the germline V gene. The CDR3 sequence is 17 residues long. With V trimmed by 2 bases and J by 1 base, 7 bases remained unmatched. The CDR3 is CASSEQERGVRTDTQYF. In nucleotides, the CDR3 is TGCGCCAGCAGTGAGCAAGAGCGGGGGGTGCGCACAGATACGCAGTATTTT.

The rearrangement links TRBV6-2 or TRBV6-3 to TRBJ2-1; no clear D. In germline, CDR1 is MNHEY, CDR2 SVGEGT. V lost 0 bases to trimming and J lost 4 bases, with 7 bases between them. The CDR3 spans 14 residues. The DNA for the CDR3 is TGTGCCAGCAGTTACTCAATAACATACAATGAGCAGTTCTTC. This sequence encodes CASSYSITYNEQFF.

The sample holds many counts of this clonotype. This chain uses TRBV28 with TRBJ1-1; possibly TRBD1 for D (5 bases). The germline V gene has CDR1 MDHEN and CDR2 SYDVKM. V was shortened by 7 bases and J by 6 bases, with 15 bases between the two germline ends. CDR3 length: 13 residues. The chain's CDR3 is CASTRGMRSEAFF. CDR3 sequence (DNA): TGTGCCAGCACCCGGGGGATGCGATCTGAAGCTTTCTTT.

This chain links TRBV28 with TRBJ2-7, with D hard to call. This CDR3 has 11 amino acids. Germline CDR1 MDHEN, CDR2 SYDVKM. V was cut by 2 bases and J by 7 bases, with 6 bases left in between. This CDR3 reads CASSLGPEQYV. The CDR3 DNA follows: TGTGCCAGCAGTTTAGGGCCAGAGCAGTACGTC.

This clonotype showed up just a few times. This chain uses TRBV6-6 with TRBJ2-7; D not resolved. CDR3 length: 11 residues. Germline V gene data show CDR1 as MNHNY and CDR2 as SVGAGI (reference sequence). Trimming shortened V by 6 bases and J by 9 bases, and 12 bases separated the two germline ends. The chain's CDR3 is CASSSPGGQYF. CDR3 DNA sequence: TGTGCCAGCAGCTCACCCGGTGGGCAGTACTTC.

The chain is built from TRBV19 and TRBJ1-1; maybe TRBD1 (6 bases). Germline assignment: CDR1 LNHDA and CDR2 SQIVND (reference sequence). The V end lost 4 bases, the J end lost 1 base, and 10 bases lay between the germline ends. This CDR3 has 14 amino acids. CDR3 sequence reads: CASSRQDANTEAFF. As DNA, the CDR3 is TGTGCCAGTAGTAGACAGGATGCGAACACTGAAGCTTTCTTT. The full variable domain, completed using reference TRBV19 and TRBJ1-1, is DGGITQSPKYLFRKEGQNVTLSCEQNLNHDAMYWYRQDPGQGLRLIYYSQIVNDFQKGDIAEGYSVSREKKESFPLTVTSAQKNPTAFYLCASSRQDANTEAFFGQGTRLTVV.

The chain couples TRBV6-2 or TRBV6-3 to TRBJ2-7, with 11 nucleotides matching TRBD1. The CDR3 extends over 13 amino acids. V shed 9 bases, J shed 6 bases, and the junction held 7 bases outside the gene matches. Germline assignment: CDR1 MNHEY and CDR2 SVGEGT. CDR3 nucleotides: TGTGCCAGTTACGGACAGGGGGCAGGCGAGCAGTACGTC. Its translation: CASYGQGAGEQYV.

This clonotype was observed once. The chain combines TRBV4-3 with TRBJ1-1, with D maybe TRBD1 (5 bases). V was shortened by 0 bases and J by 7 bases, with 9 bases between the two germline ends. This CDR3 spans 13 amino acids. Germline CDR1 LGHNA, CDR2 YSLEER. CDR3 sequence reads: CASSQDDSIEAFF. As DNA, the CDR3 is TGCGCCAGCAGCCAAGATGACAGCATTGAAGCTTTCTTT.